This entry concerns a single TCR beta chain. This clone was seen only once. No cognate antigen has been identified for it. It has no much larger one-base neighbor in the sample; base qualities were not kept. Sequences MNHEY (CDR1) and SVGEGT (CDR2) are obtained from the germline V gene. Trimming leaves V shorter by 7 bases and J shorter by 1 base, with the junction holding 17 bases beyond the gene matches. Taken from cysteine to phenylalanine, the CDR3 has 18 residues. Only the CDR3 DNA stays, 54 bases, in frame from base 1. This entry is derived from a study of T cell responses to AZD1222 COVID-19 vaccine (dated by TCRdb to about 2021). The study in broad terms: AZD1222 recipients with second doses at about 4 weeks or about 12 weeks were pooled, because spike-specific TCR depth and breadth did not differ between schedules. A total of under 250 trial participants underwent TCR sequencing, of whom approximately 200 had received two doses of AZD1222 and approximately 26 had received two doses of the MenACWY control vaccine. Enrollment into the trials was organized by age into subgroups of 18-55, 56-69 and 70-plus years, and those subgroups contained roughly 160, 29 and 62 TCR-sequenced participants, respectively. Beyond this particular receptor, the publication reports: CD4 TCRs associated with the vaccine covered the entire spike protein, and the dominant responses were in regions 160-218 and 743-854. Reportedly, close to half of the unique spike-specific TCRs recognized epitopes lying outside the regions that are mutated in the B.1.351 and B.1.1.7 variants. Only a handful of AZD1222 recipients were SARS-CoV-2 seropositive at baseline, limiting conclusions about previously exposed vaccinees. Because no day 14 peak-response samples were available, repertoires were characterized only after the peak T cell response. Spike-specific TCR breadth and depth rose significantly after two AZD1222 doses compared with day 0 and with MenACWY recipients. Most participants were white British and females outnumbered males, and the authors suggested that clonal diversity may have been underestimated. In the small 56-69-year group, the increase in depth fell short of significance, most likely because of low power.

The CDR3 regions of human TCRbeta chains were subjected to immunosequencing. On the study's bioinformatics: Repertoire TCRs were matched against a reference library of SARS-CoV-2-specific TCRs generated with the MIRA antigen-specificity platform. Breadth meant the fraction of unique TCRs that were SARS-CoV-2-associated, whereas depth meant the fraction of total T cells that were SARS-CoV-2-associated. Each spike-specific TCR was assigned to its reactive spike region and to a CD4 or CD8 class using the MIRA data. Log10-transformed breadth and depth values were compared by one-way ANOVA with Sidak's multiple comparisons tests. The table was pulled from immuneACCESS by TCRdb, which kept in-frame rearrangements only. Such tables lose some clones; where checked, under half of the loss comes from unresolved V genes, and the rest has no known cause. V and J calls and clone size come straight from that table; D and trimming were deduced from the DNA. Counted in this sample were approximately 110,000 clones; about nine tenths of them appeared once. 4% to 6% of the sample rests with the top ten.

The sample's time point label is to be understood as: baseline before first vaccination. Samples from vaccinated people were obtained from the UK trials COV001 and COV002, which included a single-blind randomized controlled phase 2/3 trial of AZD1222 (ChAdOx1 nCoV-19) in healthy adults. For TCRbeta chain sequencing, PBMC samples from trial participants were taken at day 0 and at day 28 after the second dose. This specimen was peripheral blood, taken on day 0 of AZD1222 vaccination. Recombination linked TRBV6-2 or TRBV6-3 to TRBJ1-2; 8 bases in the junction line up with TRBD1. The receptor was derived from an adult in good health. The DNA sequence follows: TGTGCCAGCACCCCCGGTTCGAGACAGGGGTTGGATAACTATGGCTACACCTTC. This gives the protein CASTPGSRQGLDNYGYTF.